This T cell receptor (beta chain) was captured by sequencing in a study of T cell repertoires in cytomegalovirus infection. Study-wide context: CMV epitopes, recently identified HLA-C-restricted and well-studied HLA-B-restricted, were used. General observations from the study: CMV-specific HLA-C-restricted TCR beta clonotypes dominated the ex vivo response. Summed frequency of public TCR beta families distinguished CMV carriers with the relevant HLA.

This clonotype was seen more than once but under ten times. Its target is unknown. At one end, the junction sequence differs from germline, possibly due to a read error. One entry per CDR3 protein results from TCRdb running MiXCR on the reads. The sample holds approximately 76,000 distinct CDR3 sequences; under 30% are singletons and the top ten take approximately 51%. There are 13 residues in the CDR3. The germline V gene has CDR1 SGHVS and CDR2 FNYEAQ. This chain connects TRBV7-6 to TRBJ2-7, with D tentatively TRBD1 (5 bases). This specimen was CD8+ T cells from cultured PBMCs, taken from culture after CMV antigen stimulation. This receptor was obtained from a human donor in good health (CMV status not recorded). Some clones in this sample may be carry-over from other donors' samples. The CDR3 region is CVSSDSSSYEQYF. DNA for the CDR3: TGTGTCAGCAGCGACAGTAGCTCCTACGAGCAGTACTTC.